This TCR beta chain was identified during a study of PD-L1 blockade in urothelial cancer. On the study more broadly: Timepoints chosen for blood analysis were 3 weeks (second dose) and 6 weeks after treatment start.

This clone has just one count. This CDR3 comprises 14 residues. Trimming took off 5 bases at V and 5 bases at J, with 15 bases between the two ends. Germline CDR1 and CDR2: SNHLY and FYNNEI. Method: immunoSEQ multiplex PCR; TCRdb's copy keeps in-frame clones and lacks some. The repertoire has around 68,000 clones, roughly four fifths of them found once; the top ten carry over 1.5%. Time point indicated: pretreatment peripheral blood. Urothelial carcinoma affected the patients, and it was locally advanced or metastatic. This chain uses TRBV2 with TRBJ1-2; unclear D gene. The origin of this receptor is a man aged 65 to 85 with urothelial cancer. The sequences come from PBMCs, collected around atezolizumab (anti-PD-L1) treatment. CDR3 nucleotide sequence: TGTGCCAGCAGTCGGGAAAACCAAGCGTATGGCTACACCTTC. It codes for CASSRENQAYGYTF.